This is a list of T cell receptor beta chains from one sample in a study of cytomegalovirus exposure and HLA in healthy donors. Generated by immunoSEQ multiplex PCR, the TCRdb table keeps only in-frame clones and is missing some. The repertoire holds some 190,000 clones, with about 82% as singletons. Sequencing was done on a sample of PBMCs. These receptors originate from a male donor in good health and CMV-seronegative. CDR3s include the opening cysteine and the closing phenylalanine or tryptophan. The order of the fields is clone size, J gene, V gene, D gene, CDR3 length, CDR3 protein, CDR3 DNA. A D gene is named only where the DNA matches it firmly. Expanded clones are given a class, and other clones once, few, many or no size at all.

>.|TRBJ2-5|TRBV15|.|14
CATSRDRAQETQYF
TGTGCCACCAGCAGAGACAGGGCCCAAGAGACCCAGTACTTC
>.|TRBJ1-4|TRBV7-9|TRBD1|16
CASSTGTGKSNEKLFF
TGTGCCAGCAGCACAGGGACAGGGAAGAGTAATGAAAAACTGTTTTTT
>.|TRBJ2-7|TRBV18|.|14
CASSPSGVQDEQYF
TGTGCCAGCTCACCGTCTGGTGTCCAGGACGAGCAGTACTTC
>.|TRBJ2-7|TRBV7-9|TRBD1|14
CASSSGQGAYEQYF
TGTGCCAGCAGCTCAGGACAGGGAGCCTACGAGCAGTACTTC
>.|TRBJ2-5|TRBV5-1|.|14
CASGADGGQETQYF
TGCGCCAGCGGGGCGGACGGCGGACAAGAGACCCAGTACTTC
>.|TRBJ2-7|TRBV7-2|TRBD2|15
CASSSWTSGGAGQYF
TGTGCCAGCAGCAGTTGGACTAGCGGGGGGGCTGGGCAGTACTTC
>.|TRBJ2-3|TRBV7-3|.|13
CASSSGTTDTQYF
TGTGCCAGCAGCTCCGGTACCACAGATACGCAGTATTTT
>.|TRBJ2-2|TRBV29-1|.|13
CSVEDTNTGELFF
TGCAGCGTTGAGGACACTAACACCGGGGAGCTGTTTTTT
>.|TRBJ2-1|TRBV29-1|TRBD2|16
CSVEGTSGGTYNEQFF
TGCAGCGTTGAAGGGACTAGCGGGGGGACCTACAATGAGCAGTTCTTC
>few|TRBJ1-2|TRBV6-5|TRBD1|13
CASTPPGGFGYTF
TGTGCCAGCACTCCACCAGGGGGCTTTGGCTACACCTTC
>.|TRBJ2-7|TRBV6-6|TRBD1|15
CASSYRPTGTDEQYF
TGTGCCAGCAGTTACCGCCCCACAGGGACAGACGAGCAGTACTTC
>.|TRBJ2-3|TRBV11-2|.|15
CASSVGRPSGGTQYF
TGTGCCAGCAGTGTGGGGAGGCCTTCCGGGGGAACGCAGTATTTT
>.|TRBJ1-5|TRBV19|TRBD1|16
CASSVYRGQGNQPQHF
TGTGCCAGTAGTGTCTACAGGGGTCAGGGCAATCAGCCCCAGCATTTT
>.|TRBJ2-1|TRBV6-5|TRBD2|11
CANTGGDEQFF
TGTGCCAACACGGGAGGGGATGAGCAGTTCTTC
>.|TRBJ2-3|TRBV25-1|.|14
CASSEFLSTDTQYF
TGTGCCAGCAGTGAGTTTCTTTCCACAGATACGCAGTATTTT
>.|TRBJ2-2|TRBV9|.|18
CASSVGSGLALNTGELFF
TGTGCCAGCAGCGTAGGGTCTGGGCTAGCTTTGAACACCGGGGAGCTGTTTTTT
>.|TRBJ2-3|TRBV27|.|13
CASSLRSTDTQYF
TGTGCCAGCAGTTTACGGAGCACAGATACGCAGTATTTT
>.|TRBJ1-1|TRBV29-1|.|13
CSVAQGGNTEAFF
TGCAGCGTTGCCCAGGGTGGGAACACTGAAGCTTTCTTT
>.|TRBJ1-2|TRBV5-4|TRBD1|14
CASSRQGTNYGYPF
TGTGCCAGCAGTCGACAGGGAACTAACTATGGCTACCCCTTC
>.|TRBJ1-2|TRBV29-1|TRBD1|12
CSVGAGGNGYTF
TGCAGCGTTGGCGCAGGGGGAAACGGCTACACCTTC
>.|TRBJ2-5|TRBV5-1|.|15
CASSLAPRVQETQYF
TGCGCCAGCAGCTTGGCCCCCCGGGTGCAAGAGACCCAGTACTTC
>.|TRBJ1-3|TRBV5-6|.|15
CASSLVGGSGNTIYF
TGTGCCAGCAGCCTGGTGGGGGGCTCTGGAAACACCATATATTTT
>.|TRBJ2-7|TRBV7-2|TRBD1|14
CASSFLGQGGEQYF
TGTGCCAGCAGCTTCCTCGGACAGGGTGGCGAGCAGTACTTC
>.|TRBJ2-7|TRBV5-4|.|13
CASSLAGTYEQYF
TGTGCCAGCAGCTTGGCTGGTACCTACGAGCAGTACTTC
>.|TRBJ2-1|TRBV5-1|.|14
CASSPAGSHNEQFF
TGCGCCAGCAGCCCAGCGGGCTCCCACAATGAGCAGTTCTTC
>.|TRBJ2-7|TRBV5-4|TRBD1|16
CASSLAPGQGNYEQYF
TGTGCCAGCAGCTTGGCCCCGGGACAGGGGAACTACGAGCAGTACTTC
>.|TRBJ2-2|TRBV18|.|14
CASSPPVDTGELFF
TGTGCCAGCTCACCACCGGTAGACACCGGGGAGCTGTTTTTT
>.|TRBJ2-1|TRBV19|TRBD2|17
CASTLYGTSGGNNEQFF
TGTGCCAGTACCCTGTATGGGACTAGCGGGGGCAACAATGAGCAGTTCTTC
>.|TRBJ1-5|TRBV2|TRBD1|15
CASSRDRGSNQPQHF
TGTGCCAGCAGCCGGGACAGGGGGAGCAATCAGCCCCAGCATTTT
>.|TRBJ2-1|TRBV5-1|.|17
CASSPTWTGRGKDEQFF
TGCGCCAGCAGCCCCACTTGGACAGGGCGGGGGAAGGATGAGCAGTTCTTC
>.|TRBJ1-2|TRBV7-9|TRBD1|17
CASSLVSGTGENYGYTF
TGTGCCAGCAGCTTAGTGTCCGGGACAGGGGAGAACTATGGCTACACCTTC
>.|TRBJ2-5|TRBV7-2|.|12
CASSPERGTQYF
TGTGCCAGCAGCCCAGAGCGAGGGACCCAGTACTTC
>.|TRBJ2-2|TRBV6-1|TRBD2|17
CASSVPLAGVGTGELFF
TGTGCCAGCAGTGTGCCGTTAGCGGGAGTCGGCACCGGGGAGCTGTTTTTT
>.|TRBJ2-1|TRBV5-1|.|14
CASSFDGGNNEQFF
TGCGCCAGCAGCTTTGATGGCGGTAACAATGAGCAGTTCTTC
>.|TRBJ1-2|TRBV23-1|TRBD1|13
CASTRTGSYGYTF
TGCGCCAGCACGAGGACAGGGTCCTATGGCTACACCTTC
>.|TRBJ1-5|TRBV28|.|12
CASAVSNQPQHF
TGTGCCAGCGCGGTAAGCAATCAGCCCCAGCATTTT
>.|TRBJ1-4|TRBV7-8|TRBD1|15
CASSLGSGTGEKLFF
TGTGCCAGCAGCTTAGGGTCCGGGACAGGCGAAAAACTGTTTTTT
>.|TRBJ2-3|TRBV7-8|.|21
CASSLDILRAGMSGGTDTQYF
TGTGCCAGCAGCTTAGATATCCTACGAGCGGGTATGTCTGGGGGCACAGATACGCAGTATTTT
>few|TRBJ2-3|TRBV4-3|TRBD2|16
CASSQDRGGGADTQYF
TGCGCCAGCAGCCAAGATCGGGGCGGGGGGGCGGATACGCAGTATTTT
>.|TRBJ2-5|TRBV5-4|TRBD1|15
CASSWRQGSQETQYF
TGTGCCAGCAGCTGGCGACAGGGTTCGCAAGAGACCCAGTACTTC
>once|TRBJ2-5|TRBV28|TRBD1|14
CASSLLRQGETQYF
TGTGCCAGCAGTTTACTGAGACAGGGAGAGACCCAGTACTTC